This T cell receptor (beta chain) emerged from a study of blood T cells in healthy people across ages. This CDR3 region has 14 residues. The germline V gene has CDR1 ENHRY and CDR2 SYGVKD. The V gene lost 7 bases and the J gene lost 3 bases, with 15 bases spanning the gap. This clonotype was observed a handful of times. Combining a sample-barcoded 5' primer with a J-beta primer mix, a second PCR ran for about 7 to 11 cycles. Every molecule of cDNA carried a tag from a template-switch adaptor with 12 random nucleotides. TCRdb called the 5' RACE reads again in MiXCR, with one record for every CDR3 protein. This table has roughly 700,000 distinct CDR3 sequences, roughly 32% appearing once.

Sequences were obtained from blood. The V gene is TRBV10-3, the J gene TRBJ1-1; the D gene is possibly TRBD1 (5 bases). The sequence came from a woman of 80 years or more in good health. The CDR3, as DNA: TGTGCCATCAAAAAACCAGTGGGGGACACTGAAGCTTTCTTT. It is translated as CAIKKPVGDTEAFF.